The rows below give T cell receptor beta chains drawn from one sample of a study of Graves' ophthalmopathy and Graves' hyperthyroidism. TCRdb reprocessed the multiplex PCR reads via MiXCR and lists one record per CDR3 protein. The table includes 150,000 or so distinct CDR3 sequences, 39% detected once. Material for sequencing was peripheral blood. The source of these receptors is a man aged 25 to 45 with Graves' ophthalmopathy. Both conserved end residues are part of each CDR3. The D gene is left open where the match is weak. Rows may omit the clone size; those that give it use once, few, many or a size class.

J: TRBJ1-2
size: .
D: .
V: TRBV6-1
CDR3: CASHRGDSRGYTF
DNA: TGTGCCAGCCATAGAGGGGACTCGCGCGGCTACACCTTC

J: TRBJ2-5
size: .
D: .
V: TRBV2
CDR3: CASREPGLGLETQYF
DNA: TGTGCCAGCAGAGAACCCGGGTTGGGTTTGGAGACCCAGTACTTC

J: TRBJ2-5
size: .
D: .
V: TRBV12-3/TRBV12-4
CDR3: CASSFPGNPTQETQYF
DNA: TGTGCCAGCAGTTTCCCCGGGAACCCGACTCAAGAGACCCAGTACTTC

J: TRBJ1-1
size: once
D: TRBD1
V: TRBV28
CDR3: CASFGQGATEAFF
DNA: TGTGCCAGTTTTGGACAGGGGGCAACTGAAGCTTTCTTT

J: TRBJ2-5
size: .
D: TRBD1
V: TRBV7-2
CDR3: CASSSSDRGQETQYF
DNA: TGTGCCAGCAGCTCATCGGACAGGGGGCAGGAGACCCAGTACTTC

J: TRBJ2-7
size: many
D: TRBD1
V: TRBV7-2
CDR3: CASSPDRRSYEQYF
DNA: TGTGCCAGCAGCCCGGACAGGAGGTCCTACGAGCAGTACTTC

J: TRBJ2-5
size: many
D: .
V: TRBV7-3
CDR3: CASSLQGARETQYF
DNA: TGTGCCAGCAGCTTACAGGGAGCAAGGGAGACCCAGTACTTC

J: TRBJ2-5
size: few
D: TRBD1
V: TRBV6-1
CDR3: CASGAGTGVVETQYF
DNA: TGTGCCAGCGGGGCCGGGACAGGGGTAGTAGAGACCCAGTACTTC

J: TRBJ2-5
size: many
D: .
V: TRBV30
CDR3: CASSVGAATETQYF
DNA: TGTGCCTCTTCTGTCGGGGCGGCCACCGAGACCCAGTACTTC

J: TRBJ1-2
size: many
D: .
V: TRBV24-1
CDR3: CATSDRGFNYGYTF
DNA: TGTGCCACCAGTGATCGAGGGTTTAACTATGGCTACACCTTC

J: TRBJ1-1
size: many
D: .
V: TRBV12-3/TRBV12-4
CDR3: CASSLTGRGMIMNTEAFF
DNA: TGTGCCAGCAGCCTAACGGGGAGGGGAATGATCATGAACACTGAAGCTTTCTTT